One and the same sample provided the 27 T cell receptor beta chains below, sequenced in a study of early T cells in non-severe SARS-CoV-2 infection. MiXCR was run by TCRdb on the 5' RACE reads, yielding one entry per CDR3 protein. The sample includes some 87,000 distinct CDR3 sequences, roughly an eighth seen only once; the top ten take over 1.2%. What was sequenced was whole blood. These receptors came from an adult who was a healthcare worker with PCR-confirmed SARS-CoV-2 infection or an uninfected control (not recorded which).

This clonotype was picked up a small number of times. V gene TRBV12-3 or TRBV12-4 combines with J gene TRBJ1-6; a possible D gene is TRBD1 (5 bases). The V end lost 2 bases, the J end lost 10 bases, and 12 bases lay between the germline ends. The CDR3 length is 14 residues. The CDR3 is CASSLTARGSPLHF. The CDR3 nucleotides read TGTGCCAGCAGTTTAACAGCGCGGGGCTCACCCCTCCACTTT.

In the case of this clonotype: Mismatch with germline at one junction end may stem from a read error. The rearrangement joins TRBV7-7 to TRBJ1-1; D is uncertain. The germline V gene has CDR1 SSHAT and CDR2 FNYEAQ (reference sequence). The CDR3 runs 13 residues. This chain's CDR3 is CASSFNENTEAFF. The CDR3, as DNA: TGTGCTAGCAGCTTCAATGAGAACACTGAAGCTTTCTTT.

The chain has TRBV6-6 and TRBJ1-3; possible D gene TRBD1, 6 bases. With 3 bases removed from V and 0 bases from J, the gap between germline ends came to 9 bases. The CDR3 consists of 15 residues. Germline CDR1 reads MNHNY; CDR2 reads SVGAGI (reference sequence). The CDR3 coding sequence is TGTGCCAGCAGTTATGGACAGAACTCTGGAAACACCATATATTTT. Translated: CASSYGQNSGNTIYF.

This clonotype was counted only a few times. The chain couples TRBV11-2 to TRBJ2-3; 8 nucleotides agree with TRBD2. The length of the CDR3 is 15 residues. The ends lost 5 bases at V and 6 bases at J; junction bases unmatched: 10. Germline CDR1 SGHAT, CDR2 FQNNGV. The CDR3 sequence: CASSNAGGARDTQYF. The CDR3 DNA reads as TGTGCCAGCAGCAATGCCGGGGGGGCCCGTGATACGCAGTATTTT.

This clonotype appeared many times. The chain joins TRBV13 to TRBJ2-5; D might be TRBD1 (6 bases). The CDR3 is 14 residues long. V was clipped by 3 bases and J by 2 bases, with 10 bases between them. In germline, CDR1 is PRHDT, CDR2 FYEKMQ (reference sequence). The CDR3 reads CASSFGQGQETQYF. In DNA form, the CDR3 reads TGTGCCAGCAGCTTCGGGCAGGGGCAAGAGACCCAGTACTTC.

The chain couples TRBV9 to TRBJ2-1, with D perhaps TRBD1 (6 bases). CDR1 is SGDLS and CDR2 is YYNGEE in the germline V gene. Trimming shortened V by 4 bases and J by 7 bases, and 18 bases separated the two germline ends. The CDR3 has 15 residues. As DNA, the CDR3 is TGTGCCAGCAGCCCGCCACAGGGCCATCAGAATGAGCAGTTCTTC. Translation gives CASSPPQGHQNEQFF.

This clonotype turned up a few times. It may be a read error: a sequence one base away is much more abundant. The V and J genes are TRBV29-1 and TRBJ2-1; 7 nucleotides align to TRBD2. CDR1 is SQVTM and CDR2 is ANQGSEA in the germline V gene. The CDR3 sequence is 13 residues long. The CDR3 sequence is CSVGSGDYNERFF. DNA of the CDR3: TGCAGCGTTGGCAGCGGGGACTACAATGAGCGGTTCTTC.

Ten or more counts support this clonotype. In nucleotides, the CDR3 is TGTGCCAGCAGCGTAGAGGTGACAGGGCCGAATGAGCAGTTCTTC. Residues: CASSVEVTGPNEQFF. The chain employs TRBV9 and TRBJ2-1, with 7 bases identical to TRBD1. CDR3 size: 15 residues. CDR1 and CDR2 from the germline V gene are SGDLS and YYNGEE. The V segment lost 0 bases and the J segment 7 bases; nucleotides outside the gene matches: 7.

The chain combines TRBV6-2 or TRBV6-3 with TRBJ1-1; 7 bases are shared with TRBD1. The length of the CDR3 is 13 residues. Germline CDR1 MNHEY, CDR2 SVGEGT. The V gene end was trimmed by 7 bases and the J gene end by 4 bases; junction bases not matched to a gene: 6. The CDR3 DNA reads as TGTGCCAGCAACCCCCCAGGGGGCACTGAAGCTTTCTTT. It encodes CASNPPGGTEAFF.

This clonotype was detected many times. This chain's CDR3 is CASSLARRGATYEQYF. Here the CDR3 DNA reads TGTGCCAGCAGCTTAGCTCGAAGAGGGGCGACTTACGAGCAGTACTTC. This sequence joins TRBV5-6 and TRBJ2-7; possibly TRBD1 or TRBD2 for D (5 bases each). Looked up from germline, CDR1 is SGHDT and CDR2 is YYEEEE. The CDR3 runs to 16 residues. Trimming took 2 bases from V and 4 from J, leaving 19 bases between them.

This clonotype was seen only a few times. The chain combines TRBV6-1 with TRBJ1-1; D gene uncertain. This CDR3 is built from 12 residues. With 2 bases removed from V and 6 bases from J, the gap between germline ends came to 7 bases. CDR1 MNHNS and CDR2 SASEGT come from the germline V gene. This CDR3 reads CASSEWGSEAFF. The CDR3 region has the DNA TGTGCCAGCAGTGAATGGGGATCTGAAGCTTTCTTT.

This clonotype was detected a few times. The V call is TRBV18, the J call TRBJ2-1; 9 nucleotides match TRBD1. CDR3 length: 14 residues. The V gene end was trimmed by 2 bases and the J gene end by 7 bases; junction bases not matched to a gene: 3. Germline lookup yields CDR1 KGHSH and CDR2 LQKENI. In DNA form, the CDR3 reads TGTGCCAGCTCACCAGGACAGGGGAAGAATGAGCAGTTCTTC. Its protein is CASSPGQGKNEQFF. Full variable domain (missing parts from reference TRBV18 and TRBJ2-1): NAGVMQNPRHLVRRRGQEARLRCSPMKGHSHVYWYRQLPEEGLKFMVYLQKENIIDESGMPKERFSAEFPKEGPSILRIQQVVRGDSAAYFCASSPGQGKNEQFFGPGTRLTVL.

J is TRBJ1-6 and V is TRBV10-2, with D tentatively TRBD1 (5 bases). The germline V gene encodes CDR1 WSHSY and CDR2 SAAADI. Trimming left V 9 bases short and J 6 bases short, with 12 bases between. This CDR3 contains 13 residues. The CDR3 nucleotides read TGCGCCAGTTCGCGGGGGGTTAATTCACCCCTCCACTTT. Protein: CASSRGVNSPLHF.

This clonotype has at least ten counts. V and J are TRBV6-5 and TRBJ1-1; tentative D call: TRBD1 (5 bases). Trimming took off 4 bases at V and 5 bases at J, with 14 bases between the two ends. The CDR3 has 14 residues. Germline lookup yields CDR1 MNHEY and CDR2 SVGAGI. The CDR3 nucleotides are TGTGCCAGCAGTTTCCCAGGGTTGGGTACTGAAGCTTTCTTT. Amino acids: CASSFPGLGTEAFF.

In its sample, this clonotype was seen many times. The chain combines TRBV3-1 with TRBJ1-2; no firm D call. The CDR3 sequence is 13 residues long. Trimming removed 1 base from V and 4 bases from J, with 7 bases in between. Germline lookup yields CDR1 LGHDT and CDR2 YNNKEL (reference sequence). CDR3 bases: TGTGCCAGCAGCCAAGGTGGCAGCTATGGCTACACCTTC. Translation gives CASSQGGSYGYTF.

The table lists this clonotype with a few counts. J is TRBJ2-1 and V is TRBV20-1; the match to TRBD2 covers 12 bases. Germline V CDR1 and CDR2: DFQATT, SNEGSKA (reference sequence). The CDR3 is 14 residues long. J was trimmed by 5 bases and V by 6 bases; bases with no gene match: 5. The CDR3 region has the DNA TGCAGTGCGGGACCTAGCGGGGGGGACAATGAGCAGTTCTTC. It yields the protein CSAGPSGGDNEQFF.

This chain connects TRBV20-1 to TRBJ2-7; 11 bases align to TRBD1. Germline V lookup: CDR1 DFQATT, CDR2 SNEGSKA (reference sequence). CDR3 length equals 14 residues. Losses at the gene ends were 5 bases for V and 3 bases for J; bases not matched to a gene: 6. As DNA, the CDR3 is TGCAGTGCTCGAGGGGGACAGGGGGGCTACGAGCAGTACTTC. Translated: CSARGGQGGYEQYF.

The sample holds one count of this clonotype. An end of the junction does not agree with germline; a read error may underlie this. The chain is built from TRBV6-2 or TRBV6-3 and TRBJ2-3; TRBD1 is a possible D gene (6 bases). In germline, CDR1 is MNHEY, CDR2 SVGEGT. This CDR3 spans 14 amino acids. CDR3 nucleotides: TGTGCCAGCAGAATGTGGGGGCCCACAGGTACGCAGTATTTT. Protein product: CASRMWGPTGTQYF.

This clonotype was picked up many times. This sequence joins TRBV20-1 and TRBJ1-4; unclear D gene. CDR3 length: 13 amino acids. Between the trimmed V and J ends, which lost 4 bases and 0 bases, there was a span of 6 bases. Germline V gene data show CDR1 as DFQATT and CDR2 as SNEGSKA (reference sequence). Written as DNA, the CDR3 is TGCAGTGCTAAGGGAACAACTAATGAAAAACTGTTTTTT. Translation gives CSAKGTTNEKLFF.

The chain links TRBV13 to TRBJ2-5; TRBD2 aligns across 9 bases. Looked up from germline, CDR1 is PRHDT and CDR2 is FYEKMQ (reference sequence). The CDR3 runs 16 residues. V shed 4 bases and J 2 bases; nucleotides not matched to a gene: 8. The CDR3 nucleotides are TGTGCCAGCAGCTCCCTAAGGGCGGGGGGGCAAGAGACCCAGTACTTC. This codes for CASSSLRAGGQETQYF.

This clonotype came up once. The V gene is TRBV2, the J gene TRBJ1-5, with D unresolved. The germline V gene encodes CDR1 SNHLY and CDR2 FYNNEI. Between the trimmed V and J ends, which lost 4 bases and 1 base, there was a span of 5 bases. This CDR3 has 13 amino acids. In DNA form, the CDR3 reads TGTGCCAGCAGTGCCAGGAGCAATCAGCCCCAGCATTTT. It encodes CASSARSNQPQHF.

This clonotype was recorded only once. This sequence joins TRBV9 and TRBJ2-5, with unresolved D. The germline V gene encodes CDR1 SGDLS and CDR2 YYNGEE. Trimming shortened V by 0 bases and J by 5 bases, and 5 bases separated the two germline ends. The CDR3 spans 12 residues. DNA of the CDR3: TGTGCCAGCAGCGTAGAAGGGGAGACCCAGTACTTC. It is translated as CASSVEGETQYF.

The chain is built from TRBV7-3 and TRBJ2-2; 8 bases line up with TRBD2. J gave up 7 bases and V 5 bases, and 12 bases lay outside the gene matches. Germline lookup yields CDR1 SGHTA and CDR2 FQGTGA. This CDR3 contains 16 residues. CDR3 region: CASSPRGAGAVGELFF. CDR3 coding DNA: TGTGCCAGCAGCCCCCGTGGAGCGGGGGCTGTCGGGGAGCTGTTTTTT.

This clonotype came up many times. The V call is TRBV11-2, the J call TRBJ2-6, with unresolved D. CDR1 is SGHAT and CDR2 is FQNNGV in the germline V gene. The CDR3 is 17 residues long. V dropped 5 bases and J dropped 0 bases, with 14 bases sitting between them. The CDR3 DNA reads TGTGCCAGCAGCCAGCTCCTTACACTCTCTGGGGCCAACGTCCTGACTTTC. It codes for CASSQLLTLSGANVLTF.

This clonotype has at least ten counts. This chain links TRBV6-6 with TRBJ1-1; possibly TRBD1 for D (6 bases). V shed 6 bases and J shed 2 bases, with 10 bases lying between them. The germline V gene has CDR1 MNHNY and CDR2 SVGAGI (reference sequence). The CDR3 is made up of 13 amino acids. The CDR3 DNA is TGTGCCAGCAGCAGGGGCTCTAACACTGAAGCTTTCTTT. Amino acids: CASSRGSNTEAFF.

This clonotype has more than one count but fewer than ten. The chain employs TRBV7-9 and TRBJ1-1; D not resolved. This CDR3 has 15 amino acids. Per the germline V gene, CDR1 is SEHNR and CDR2 is FQNEAQ (reference sequence). The ends were cut back, 1 base at V and 6 bases at J, with 15 bases in the middle. The DNA of the CDR3 is TGTGCCAGCAGCTTAGAGGGCACGGGGAGGCCTGAAGCTTTCTTT. It is translated as CASSLEGTGRPEAFF.

In this sample, this clonotype turned up a few times. The chain employs TRBV6-5 and TRBJ2-7, with 13 bases lining up with TRBD2. CDR1 is MNHEY, CDR2 SVGAGI, per germline. This CDR3 comprises 15 residues. V dropped 5 bases and J dropped 6; count of bases not matched to a gene: 7. Written as DNA, the CDR3 is TGTGCCAGCAGTGCCACTCGGACTAGCGGGGGCGAGCAGTACTTC. Translated, it gives CASSATRTSGGEQYF.